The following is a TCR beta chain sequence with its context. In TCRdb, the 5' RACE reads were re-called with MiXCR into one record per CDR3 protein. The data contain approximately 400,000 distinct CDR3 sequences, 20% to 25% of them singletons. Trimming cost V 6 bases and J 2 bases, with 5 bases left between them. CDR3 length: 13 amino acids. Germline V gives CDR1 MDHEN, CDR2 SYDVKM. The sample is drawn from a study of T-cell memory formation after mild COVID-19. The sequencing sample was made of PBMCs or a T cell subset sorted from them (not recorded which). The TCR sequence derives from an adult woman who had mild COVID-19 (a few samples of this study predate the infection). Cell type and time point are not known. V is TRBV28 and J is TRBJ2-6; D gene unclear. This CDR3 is CASRDTGANVLTF. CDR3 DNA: TGTGCCAGCAGGGATACTGGGGCCAACGTCCTGACTTTC.